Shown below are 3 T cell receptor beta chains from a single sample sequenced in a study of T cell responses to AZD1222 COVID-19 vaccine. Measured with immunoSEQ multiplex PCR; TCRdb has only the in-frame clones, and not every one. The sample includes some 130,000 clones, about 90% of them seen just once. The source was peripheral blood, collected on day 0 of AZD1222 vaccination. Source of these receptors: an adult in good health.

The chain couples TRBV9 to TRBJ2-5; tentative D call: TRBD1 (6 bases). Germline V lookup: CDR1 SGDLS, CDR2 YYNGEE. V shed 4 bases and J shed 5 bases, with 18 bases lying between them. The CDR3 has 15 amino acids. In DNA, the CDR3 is TGTGCCAGCAGCCCCTTTGGGGGCGGTGGGGAGACCCAGTACTTC. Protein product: CASSPFGGGGETQYF. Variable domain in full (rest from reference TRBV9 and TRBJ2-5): DSGVTQTPKHLITATGQRVTLRCSPRSGDLSVYWYQQSLDQGLQFLIQYYNGEERAKGNILERFSAQQFPDLHSELNLSSLELGDSALYFCASSPFGGGGETQYFGPGTRLLVL.

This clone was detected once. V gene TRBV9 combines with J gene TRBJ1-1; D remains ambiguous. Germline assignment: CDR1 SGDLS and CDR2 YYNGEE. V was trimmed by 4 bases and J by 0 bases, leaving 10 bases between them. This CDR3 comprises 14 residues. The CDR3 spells CASSSEGLNTEAFF. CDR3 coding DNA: TGTGCCAGCAGCTCGGAGGGTCTGAACACTGAAGCTTTCTTT.

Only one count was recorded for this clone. CDR3: CASSVRSSYSYNEQFF. The CDR3 DNA reads TGTGCCAGCAGTGTAAGGTCCTCCTACTCCTACAATGAGCAGTTCTTC. V and J are TRBV6-4 and TRBJ2-1; D uncertain. Deletions cut 4 bases from V and 0 bases from J, with 13 bases between. In germline, CDR1 is MRHNA, CDR2 SNTAGT. The CDR3 covers 16 residues.